This T cell receptor (beta chain) was obtained from a study of cytomegalovirus exposure and HLA in healthy donors. Study findings and constraints: The productive fraction for most TCR beta V segments was about 87% or about 30% in an earlier analysis. Across HLA loci, a later analysis found differing TCR association rates, with DRB1 most and HLA-C fewest.

CDR1 and CDR2 from the germline V gene are LGHNA and YNFKEQ. The ends lost 4 bases at V and 4 bases at J; junction bases unmatched: 9. The CDR3 runs to 15 residues. PCR primers comprised 60 Vbeta and 13 Jbeta primers. Sequenced by immunoSEQ multiplex PCR; TCRdb stores in-frame clones only, minus some. The sample has over 100,000 clones, nearly 65% seen once. As regards this clone: Antigen: not known.

The material sequenced was PBMCs. The chain has TRBV4-2 and TRBJ2-5; TRBD1 matches 7 bases. This TCR was recovered from a middle-aged man in good health and CMV-seropositive. The CDR3 loop is CASSPRQGQVETQYF. CDR3 nucleotides: TGTGCCAGCAGCCCCCGACAGGGTCAGGTAGAGACCCAGTACTTC.